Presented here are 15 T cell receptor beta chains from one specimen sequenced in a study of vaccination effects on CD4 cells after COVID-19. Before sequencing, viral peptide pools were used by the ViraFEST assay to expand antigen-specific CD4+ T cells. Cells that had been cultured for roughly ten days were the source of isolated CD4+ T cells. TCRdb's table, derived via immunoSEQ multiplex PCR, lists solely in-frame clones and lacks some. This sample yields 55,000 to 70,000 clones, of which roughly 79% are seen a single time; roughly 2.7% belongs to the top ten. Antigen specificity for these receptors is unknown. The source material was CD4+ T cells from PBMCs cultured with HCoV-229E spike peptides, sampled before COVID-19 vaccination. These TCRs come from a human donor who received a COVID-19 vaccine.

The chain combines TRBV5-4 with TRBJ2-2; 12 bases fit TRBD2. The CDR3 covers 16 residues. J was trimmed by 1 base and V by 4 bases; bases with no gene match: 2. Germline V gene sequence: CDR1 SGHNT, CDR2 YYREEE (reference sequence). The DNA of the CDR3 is TGTGCCAGCAGCAGGGGACTAGCGGGGAACACCGGGGAGCTGTTTTTT. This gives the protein CASSRGLAGNTGELFF.

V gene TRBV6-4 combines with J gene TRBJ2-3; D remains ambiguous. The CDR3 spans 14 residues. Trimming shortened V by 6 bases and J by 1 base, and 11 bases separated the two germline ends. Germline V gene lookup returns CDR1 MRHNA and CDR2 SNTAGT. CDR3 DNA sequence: TGTGCCAGCAGAGTACAAGTTGGCACAGATACGCAGTATTTT. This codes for CASRVQVGTDTQYF.

The CDR3 DNA follows: TGTGCCAGCAGTTACGGGACAGGTCACACTGAAGCTTTCTTT. Translation: CASSYGTGHTEAFF. V usage is TRBV6-2 or TRBV6-3 and J usage is TRBJ1-1; 8 bases match TRBD1. CDR3 length: 14 residues. Germline values: CDR1 MNHEY, CDR2 SVGEGT. Losses at the gene ends were 2 bases for V and 3 bases for J; bases not matched to a gene: 2.

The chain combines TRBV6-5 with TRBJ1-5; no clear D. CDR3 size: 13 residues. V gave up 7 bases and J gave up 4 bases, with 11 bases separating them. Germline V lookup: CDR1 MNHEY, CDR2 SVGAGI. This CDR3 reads CASTENPNQPQHF. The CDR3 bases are TGTGCCAGCACCGAAAACCCAAATCAGCCCCAGCATTTT.

DNA for the CDR3: TGCAGTGCTAGTTTTTATGAGGTGACTGAAGCTTTCTTT. Residues: CSASFYEVTEAFF. The chain uses TRBV20-1 and TRBJ1-1; D is ambiguous. V gave up 3 bases and J gave up 5 bases, with 13 bases separating them. CDR1 is DFQATT, CDR2 SNEGSKA, per germline (reference sequence). The CDR3 has 13 amino acids.

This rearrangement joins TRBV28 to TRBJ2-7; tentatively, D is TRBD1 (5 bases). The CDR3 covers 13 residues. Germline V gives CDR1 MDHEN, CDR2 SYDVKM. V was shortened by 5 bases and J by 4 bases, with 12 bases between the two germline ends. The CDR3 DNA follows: TGTGCCAGCAGTCCTATCCAGGGATACGAGCAGTACGTC. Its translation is CASSPIQGYEQYV.

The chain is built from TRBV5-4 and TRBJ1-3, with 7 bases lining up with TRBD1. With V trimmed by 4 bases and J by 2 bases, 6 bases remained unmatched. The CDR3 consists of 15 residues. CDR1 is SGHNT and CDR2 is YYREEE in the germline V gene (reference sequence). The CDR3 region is CASSTQTGTGNTIYF. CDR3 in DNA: TGTGCCAGCAGCACACAGACAGGGACTGGAAACACCATATATTTT.

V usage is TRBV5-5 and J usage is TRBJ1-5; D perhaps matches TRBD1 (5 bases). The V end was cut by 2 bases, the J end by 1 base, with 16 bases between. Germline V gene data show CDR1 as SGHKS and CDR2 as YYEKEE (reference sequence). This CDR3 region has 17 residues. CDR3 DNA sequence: TGTGCCAGCAGCTTTTCACCCGGGACGGTGAGCAATCAGCCCCAGCATTTT. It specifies CASSFSPGTVSNQPQHF.

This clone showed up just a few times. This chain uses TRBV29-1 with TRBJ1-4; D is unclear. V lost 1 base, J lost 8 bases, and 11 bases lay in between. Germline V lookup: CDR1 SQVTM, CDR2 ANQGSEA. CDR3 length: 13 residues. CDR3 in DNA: TGCAGCGTTGAAGGGAAGGCGAGGGAAAAACTGTTTTTT. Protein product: CSVEGKAREKLFF. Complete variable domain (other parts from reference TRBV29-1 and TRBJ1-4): SAVISQKPSRDICQRGTSLTIQCQVDSQVTMMFWYRQQPGQSLTLIATANQGSEATYESGFVIDKFPISRPNLTFSTLTVSNMSPEDSSIYLCSVEGKAREKLFFGSGTQLSVL.

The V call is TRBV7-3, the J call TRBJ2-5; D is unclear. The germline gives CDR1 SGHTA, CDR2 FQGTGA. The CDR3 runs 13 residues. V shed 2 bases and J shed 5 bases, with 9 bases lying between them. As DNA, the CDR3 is TGTGCCAGCAGCTTATCGGCTGGGGAGACCCAGTACTTC. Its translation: CASSLSAGETQYF.

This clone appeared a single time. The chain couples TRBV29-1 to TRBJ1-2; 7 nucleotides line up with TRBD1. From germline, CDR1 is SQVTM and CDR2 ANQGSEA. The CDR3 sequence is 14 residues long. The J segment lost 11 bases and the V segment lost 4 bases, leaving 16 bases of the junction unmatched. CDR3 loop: CSVVWSGSGRGYTF. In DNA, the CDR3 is TGCAGCGTTGTTTGGTCGGGTTCAGGCAGGGGGTACACCTTC.

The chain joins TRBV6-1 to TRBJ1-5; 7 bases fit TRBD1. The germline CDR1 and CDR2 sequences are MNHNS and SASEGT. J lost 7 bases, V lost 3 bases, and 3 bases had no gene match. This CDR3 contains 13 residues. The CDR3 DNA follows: TGTGCCAGCAGTGACAGGGGGGAACAGCCCCAGCATTTT. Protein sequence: CASSDRGEQPQHF.

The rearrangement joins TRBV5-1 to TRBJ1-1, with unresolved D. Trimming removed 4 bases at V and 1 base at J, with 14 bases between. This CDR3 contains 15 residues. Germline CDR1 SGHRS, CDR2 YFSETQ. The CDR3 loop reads CASSISVLTNTEAFF. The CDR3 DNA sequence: TGCGCCAGCAGCATCAGCGTCCTGACGAACACTGAAGCTTTCTTT.

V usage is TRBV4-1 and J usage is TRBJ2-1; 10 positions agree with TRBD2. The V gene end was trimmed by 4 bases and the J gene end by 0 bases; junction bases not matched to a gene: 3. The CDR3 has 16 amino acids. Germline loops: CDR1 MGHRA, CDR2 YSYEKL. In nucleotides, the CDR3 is TGCGCCAGCAGCCGGACTAGCGGCCCCTCCTACAATGAGCAGTTCTTC. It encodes CASSRTSGPSYNEQFF.

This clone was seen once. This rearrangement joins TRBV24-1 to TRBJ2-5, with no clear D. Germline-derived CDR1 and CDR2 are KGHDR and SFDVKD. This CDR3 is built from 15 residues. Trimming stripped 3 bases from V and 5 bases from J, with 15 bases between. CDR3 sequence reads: CATSDPRAGSETQYF. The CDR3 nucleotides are TGTGCCACCAGTGATCCTCGTGCAGGCTCGGAGACCCAGTACTTC.